This T cell receptor beta chain originates from a study of blood T cell repertoires in COVID-19. Overall study context: The United States, Italy and Spain supplied acute and convalescent COVID-19 samples. Nucleic acid was either cDNA or gDNA, and it came from T cells, B-cell-depleted T cells, or PBMCs.

This clone was seen a handful of times. Original methodology: Reference gene primer amplification gave nucleated cell count estimates. Measured with immunoSEQ multiplex PCR; TCRdb has only the in-frame clones, and not every one. V and J calls and clone size are copied from that table; D and trimming were computed from the DNA. The sample yields 55,000 to 80,000 clones, 85% to 90% seen once. The V segment lost 6 bases and the J segment 7 bases; nucleotides outside the gene matches: 4. The CDR3 runs to 14 residues. Germline V gives CDR1 KGHSH, CDR2 LQKENI. The gene calls are TRBV18 and TRBJ1-6; 9 bases align to TRBD1. The receptor was derived from a man older than 75 with acute or convalescent COVID-19. Sequenced: peripheral blood. The DNA of the CDR3 is TGTGCCAGCTCGCCCGACAGGGGGAATTCACCCCTCCACTTT. Amino acid sequence: CASSPDRGNSPLHF.